These 17 T cell receptor beta chains came from one sample sequenced in a study of CD8+ T cells in alopecia areata. Separation of pooled cutaneous lymph node cells was by sorting with CD4, CD8alpha, NKG2D, NKG2ACE and other markers. Extracted from the samples, RNA was reverse transcribed into cDNA to serve as the sequencing template. TCRdb keeps only in-frame clones here, not all; method: immunoSEQ multiplex PCR. The sample contains about 9,000 clones, none of them singletons. Specimen: CD8+ T cells sorted from a lymph node. These receptors were obtained from a C3H/HeJ mouse with alopecia areata. For this mouse line, the MHC haplotype is H2-k.

This clone was seen at least ten times. The listed genes are named as in mouse. The sequenced fragment ends 4 residues before the CDR3 boundary, so the rest is inferred from the germline J gene. The chain has TRBV1 and TRBJ2-7; possible D gene TRBD2, 7 bases. In germline, CDR1 is NSQYPW, CDR2 LRSPGD (reference sequence). V was trimmed by 0 bases and J by 3 bases, leaving 12 bases between them. The length of the CDR3 is 15 residues. This chain's CDR3 is CTCSADPGGFYEQYF. The part of the CDR3 DNA that was read is TGCACCTGCAGTGCAGATCCGGGGGGCTTCTAT. Variable domain in full (rest from reference TRBV1 and TRBJ2-7): VTLLEQNPRWRLVPRGQAVNLRCILKNSQYPWMSWYQQDLQKQLQWLFTLRSPGDKEVKSLPGADYLATRVTDTELRLQVANMSQGRTLYCTCSADPGGFYEQYFGPGTRLTVL.

This clone came up many times. Genes and germline are mouse. The CDR3 protein is CASSQGQGGETLYF. The CDR3 DNA, read in part, is TGTGCCAGCAGCCAAGGACAGGGGGGAGAA. The chain carries TRBV5 and TRBJ2-3; 9 nucleotides align to TRBD1. Sequencing ends 4 residues short of the CDR3 end; the germline J gene provides the rest. CDR1 LGHNA and CDR2 YNLKQL come from the germline V gene (reference sequence). CDR3 length: 14 residues.

Many counts were recorded for this clone. Gene names and germline refer to mouse. The read gets to within 4 residues of the CDR3 end, and the germline J gene fills in the rest. The V and J genes are TRBV1 and TRBJ2-1; 11 bases line up with TRBD2. The CDR3 extends over 17 amino acids. The ends lost 1 base at V and 0 bases at J; junction bases unmatched: 2. Germline V CDR1 and CDR2: NSQYPW, LRSPGD (reference sequence). CDR3 bases read: TGCACCTGCAGTGCAGGGGACTGGGGGCATAACTATGCT. Translation: CTCSAGDWGHNYA. The whole CDR3 protein is CTCSAGDWGHNYAEQFF. Complete variable domain (other parts from reference TRBV1 and TRBJ2-1): VTLLEQNPRWRLVPRGQAVNLRCILKNSQYPWMSWYQQDLQKQLQWLFTLRSPGDKEVKSLPGADYLATRVTDTELRLQVANMSQGRTLYCTCSAGDWGHNYAEQFFGPGTRLTVL.

This clone was seen at least ten times. The gene names here belong to mouse. The CDR3 region is CASSLLGGQDTQYF. The CDR3 bases that were read are TGTGCCAGCAGTCTCTTGGGGGGCCAAGAC. This chain connects TRBV15 to TRBJ2-5; 7 bases agree with TRBD2. The sequence runs out 4 residues before the end of the CDR3; the remainder is reconstructed from the germline J gene. The CDR3 is 14 amino acids. The germline CDR1 and CDR2 sequences are SGHND and FRSKSL. J was trimmed by 2 bases and V by 5 bases; bases with no gene match: 4.

As to this clone: The genes and germline here are from mouse. The DNA ends 3 residues before the CDR3 does, and the rest of the CDR3 is filled in from the germline J gene. The chain combines TRBV31 with TRBJ1-6; D possibly corresponds to TRBD1 (6 bases). TRBJ1-6 is flagged as an ORF with uncertain function. Trimming pared 1 base from V and 5 bases from J, leaving 12 bases between. The CDR3 has 15 amino acids. The germline CDR1 and CDR2 sequences are GKSSPN and SITVG. Incomplete CDR3 DNA: TGTGCCTGGAGTCAAGGGACAAGAAATAATTCGCCC. Translated: CAWSQGTRNNSP. The complete CDR3 protein is CAWSQGTRNNSPLYF.

This clone is termed medium-sized. The genes and germline here are from mouse. The read comes to an end 4 residues before the CDR3 does, leaving the germline J gene to fill in the end. V is TRBV13-1 and J is TRBJ2-7; TRBD2 matches at 9 bases. This CDR3 has 14 amino acids. The trim removed 5 bases at V and 3 bases at J, leaving 6 bases unmatched. The V gene's germline CDR1 is NSHNY and CDR2 SYGAGN. The CDR3 DNA, read in part, is TGTGCCAGCAGGAAGACTGGGGGTCGCTAT. The encoded protein is CASRKTGGRY. The CDR3 in full is CASRKTGGRYEQYF.

In its sample, this clone was seen many times. Gene labels here are mouse ones. The DNA ends 3 residues before the CDR3 does, and the rest of the CDR3 is filled in from the germline J gene. The chain recombines TRBV13-1 with TRBJ1-6; D gene uncertain. TRBJ1-6 is an open reading frame, and its role is uncertain. V was shortened by 2 bases and J by 1 base, with 4 bases between the two germline ends. Germline CDR1 NSHNY, CDR2 SYGAGN. This CDR3 is built from 14 residues. Here the CDR3 reads CASSDKSYNSPLYF. The sequenced CDR3 bases are TGTGCCAGCAGTGACAAATCCTATAATTCGCCC.

This clone was seen at least ten times. The genes and germline here are from mouse. Sequencing ends 4 residues short of the CDR3 end; the germline J gene provides the rest. V gene TRBV5 combines with J gene TRBJ2-1; 12 bases are a match to TRBD2. V dropped 5 bases and J dropped 6; count of bases not matched to a gene: 5. This CDR3 contains 15 residues. From germline, CDR1 is LGHNA and CDR2 YNLKQL (reference sequence). The CDR3 loop is CASSNRLGGLAEQFF. The part of the CDR3 DNA that was read is TGTGCCAGCAGCAATCGACTGGGGGGGCTTGCT.

This clone was recorded many times. The gene names given are mouse names. From the germline J gene comes the end of the CDR3, since the read stops 4 residues before it. The chain has TRBV13-2 and TRBJ2-2; TRBD2 matches 9 bases. This CDR3 has 17 residues. Trimming cost V 2 bases and J 0 bases; bases outside gene matches: 5. Germline assignment: CDR1 NNHNN and CDR2 SYGAGS (reference sequence). The part of the CDR3 DNA that was read is TGTGCCAGCGGTGACTGGGGGGGGGCCGCAAACACCGGG. The encoded protein is CASGDWGGAANTG. The CDR3, in full, reads CASGDWGGAANTGQLYF.

This clone is labeled as medium-sized. The germline and genes are mouse ones. Read sequence stops 4 residues before the CDR3 end, and the germline J gene provides the missing end. This chain joins TRBV17 and TRBJ2-7; D might be TRBD2 (5 bases). This CDR3 has 13 residues. Germline V gene sequence: CDR1 MNHDT, CDR2 YYDKIL. V dropped 3 bases and J dropped 2 bases, with 8 bases sitting between them. CDR3 sequence reads: CASSSGEAYEQYF. The sequenced part of the CDR3 DNA is TGTGCTAGCAGTAGTGGGGAAGCCTAT.

Of note for this clone: Gene names and germline match the mouse. CDR3 bases read: TGTGCCAGCAGTTTGACAGACTATGCT. This gives the protein CASSLTDYA. The entire CDR3 reads CASSLTDYAEQFF. This rearrangement joins TRBV14 to TRBJ2-1, with TRBD1 as a possible D gene (5 bases). The read comes to an end 4 residues before the CDR3 does, leaving the germline J gene to fill in the end. The V gene's germline CDR1 is SGHDT and CDR2 FRDEAV. The V end lost 2 bases, the J end lost 2 bases, and 5 bases lay between the germline ends. The CDR3 extends over 13 amino acids.

This clone was counted ten times or more. Mouse germline and gene names are used. The read is 4 residues too short to cover the CDR3 end, so that end is filled in from the germline J gene. J is TRBJ2-2 and V is TRBV13-1; no clear D. The V and J ends lost 1 base and 1 base respectively, with 5 bases between them. The CDR3 length is 14 residues. CDR1 and CDR2 (germline): NSHNY, SYGAGN. The sequenced part of the CDR3 DNA is TGTGCCAGCAGTGATACAGAAAACACCGGG. This sequence encodes CASSDTENTG. The entire CDR3 protein is CASSDTENTGQLYF.

In regard to this clone: Mouse names are used for the genes. The read is 4 residues too short to cover the CDR3 end, so that end is filled in from the germline J gene. The rearrangement joins TRBV4 to TRBJ2-7; 10 positions agree with TRBD2. Looked up from germline, CDR1 is LGHDT and CDR2 is YNNKQL (reference sequence). The CDR3 contains 16 residues. The CDR3 here is CASSPRTGGGFYEQYF. The sequenced CDR3 bases are TGTGCCAGCAGCCCCCGGACTGGGGGCGGCTTTTAT.

The table lists this clone with many counts. Gene names are the mouse ones. The read falls 4 residues short of the CDR3 end, and the missing part is taken from the germline J gene. The chain employs TRBV19 and TRBJ1-1, with D hard to call. V shed 1 base and J shed 0 bases, with 10 bases lying between them. There are 15 residues in the CDR3. Germline V gives CDR1 FNHDT, CDR2 SITEND (reference sequence). Here the CDR3 reads CASSIKHSSNTEVFF. CDR3 DNA (partial): TGTGCCAGCAGTATAAAACACAGCTCAAACACA.

In this sample, this clone turned up a few times. Gene names and germline match the mouse. The CDR3 end is not reached by the read, which stops 4 residues before it; the germline J gene fills it in. The chain employs TRBV31 and TRBJ2-5; either TRBD1 or TRBD2 may fit D (5 bases each). The CDR3 is 12 residues long. CDR1 GKSSPN and CDR2 SITVG come from the germline V gene. Partial CDR3 DNA: TGTGCCTGGAGTCTGGGGGTGGAC. Encoded protein: CAWSLGVD. The whole CDR3 is CAWSLGVDTQYF.

This clone occurred many times. Genes and germline come from the mouse. The read halts 4 residues ahead of the CDR3 end, with the missing end drawn from the germline J gene. The rearrangement links TRBV5 to TRBJ1-1, with TRBD1 identical over 9 bases. With 1 base clipped from V and 3 bases from J, the junction kept 0 bases outside the gene matches. Germline V gene data show CDR1 as LGHNA and CDR2 as YNLKQL (reference sequence). The CDR3 has 14 residues. CDR3 DNA, as far as it was read: TGTGCCAGCAGCCAAGGGGACAGGGACACA. It encodes CASSQGDRDT. The entire CDR3 sequence reads CASSQGDRDTEVFF.

This clone was picked up many times. Each gene name is a mouse one. The CDR3 is cut off 4 residues early in the read; its end comes from the germline J gene. The chain couples TRBV13-2 to TRBJ1-2; tentatively, D is TRBD1 (6 bases). This CDR3 is built from 16 residues. Germline CDR1 NNHNN, CDR2 SYGAGS (reference sequence). The V end was cut by 0 bases, the J end by 0 bases, with 12 bases between. The CDR3 bases that were read are TGTGCCAGCGGTGATGCATGGGGGGCTGCAAACTCC. Translated, it gives CASGDAWGAANS. The entire CDR3 sequence reads CASGDAWGAANSDYTF.